The T cell receptor (beta chain) under discussion was sequenced for a study of T-cell reconstitution after alpha-beta-depleted transplantation in children. The sample holds many counts of this clonotype. Library preparation (for TCRbeta) was performed with unique molecular identifiers. TCRdb itself ran the PCR reads through MiXCR, one entry per CDR3 protein. In the table there are more than 200,000 distinct CDR3 sequences, under 8.5% of which are singletons. The CDR3 sequence is 11 residues long. V lost 7 bases to trimming and J lost 11 bases, with 14 bases between them. This receptor was identified in a male patient between 2 and 10 years old who had a stem cell transplant for acute myeloid leukemia, so the T cells may come from the graft donor. The specimen comprised PBMCs, mostly from graft donor cells, sampled 360 days after TCRalphabeta/CD19-depleted stem cell transplant. This sequence joins TRBV12-3 or TRBV12-4 and TRBJ1-1, with TRBD1 as a possible D gene (5 bases). This CDR3 is CASTLGPGAFF. CDR3 nucleotides: TGTGCCAGCACCCTGGGGCCTGGGGCTTTCTTT.